This T cell receptor beta chain was captured by sequencing in a study of response to subunit inactivated influenza vaccine. Study outcomes and limitations: The study's authors posited that every seasonal influenza vaccination enlists few new T cells.

TCRdb called the RT-PCR reads again in MiXCR, with one record for every CDR3 protein. The sample yields about 520,000 distinct CDR3 sequences, 6.5% to 8% seen once. This clonotype has ten or more counts. Its matching antigen is unknown. V was cut by 2 bases and J by 7 bases, with 19 bases left in between. The CDR3 is made up of 15 amino acids. Germline V CDR1 and CDR2: SGHKS, YYEKEE (reference sequence). The genes are TRBV5-5 and TRBJ2-7; D might be TRBD1 (6 bases). This specimen was PBMCs from blood, taken around 25 months after vaccination. The receptor was derived from a man aged 50 to 75 who received an inactivated influenza vaccine. The CDR3 DNA reads TGTGCCAGCAGCTTATTACCACAGGGTCGCGGGGAGCAGTACTTC. This gives the protein CASSLLPQGRGEQYF.